This paragraph covers one T cell receptor (beta chain) sequence. This specimen belongs to a study of blood T cell repertoires in COVID-19. Overall study: Material from acute and convalescent COVID-19 was sourced from the United States, Italy and Spain.

Original handling: Reference gene primer amplification gave estimated nucleated cell counts. The assay was immunoSEQ multiplex PCR, and TCRdb's table has in-frame clones only and misses some. V and J calls and clone size are given by that table; D and trimming were obtained from the DNA. The profile shows around 300,000 clones, around 89% of them singletons. V lost 0 bases to trimming and J lost 0 bases, with 14 bases between them. Germline V gene sequence: CDR1 KGHSH, CDR2 LQKENI. The CDR3 is 17 residues long. The clonotype comes from a woman between 50 and 59 years old with active or convalescent COVID-19. The chain carries TRBV18 and TRBJ1-2, with no clear D. Sequencing input: peripheral blood. The CDR3 region is CASSPPAGLLANYGYTF. CDR3 DNA sequence: TGTGCCAGCTCACCACCCGCCGGCCTCCTAGCTAACTATGGCTACACCTTC. The complete variable domain, with remaining parts taken from reference TRBV18 and TRBJ1-2, reads NAGVMQNPRHLVRRRGQEARLRCSPMKGHSHVYWYRQLPEEGLKFMVYLQKENIIDESGMPKERFSAEFPKEGPSILRIQQVVRGDSAAYFCASSPPAGLLANYGYTFGSGTRLTVV.